This T cell receptor beta chain was captured in a study of blood T cell repertoires in COVID-19. Study-level information: Donors in the United States, Italy and Spain gave samples during acute or convalescent COVID-19.

Germline lookup yields CDR1 KGHSH and CDR2 LQKENI. Trimming at V came to 3 bases and at J to 4 bases, leaving 8 bases not matched to a gene. CDR3 length: 16 amino acids. Patients at the Seattle site were enrolled during active infection and followed longitudinally. Measured with immunoSEQ multiplex PCR; TCRdb has only the in-frame clones, and not every one. The data contain 250,000 to 350,000 clones, approximately 84% of them singletons. The TCR originated in a human donor with COVID-19, enrolled during active disease. The donor label of this sample is uncertain. Material for sequencing was peripheral blood. The J gene is TRBJ1-2, the V gene TRBV18; the match to TRBD1 covers 10 bases. Here the CDR3 reads CASSPLEDRGIYGYTF. Here the CDR3 DNA reads TGTGCCAGCTCACCCCTCGAGGACAGGGGGATCTATGGCTACACCTTC.